Listed here are 16 T cell receptor beta chains from one sample, sequenced in a study of cytomegalovirus exposure and HLA in healthy donors. In the PCR, 60 Vbeta and 13 Jbeta primers were used. Measured with immunoSEQ multiplex PCR; TCRdb has only the in-frame clones, and not every one. Here the sample spans approximately 140,000 clones, approximately 80% being singletons. The source material was PBMCs. Receptors originate from a man in his forties or fifties in good health and CMV-seronegative.

The chain joins TRBV6-5 to TRBJ1-1; D possibly corresponds to TRBD1 (5 bases). Per germline, CDR1 MNHEY and CDR2 SVGAGI. Trimming shortened V by 10 bases and J by 1 base, and 7 bases separated the two germline ends. The CDR3 has 11 amino acids. CDR3 protein: CATQGNTEAFF. The CDR3 region has the DNA TGTGCCACTCAGGGGAACACTGAAGCTTTCTTT.

This chain joins TRBV7-3 and TRBJ1-6; 8 bases are shared with TRBD1. The CDR3 is 15 residues long. Losses at the gene ends were 2 bases for V and 7 bases for J; bases not matched to a gene: 4. CDR1 and CDR2 from the germline V gene are SGHTA and FQGTGA. The DNA for the CDR3 is TGTGCCAGCAGCTTAGTGCAGGGGGCGAATTCACCCCTCCACTTT. Encoded protein: CASSLVQGANSPLHF.

The gene calls are TRBV20-1 and TRBJ2-1; D not resolved. V lost 6 bases, J lost 4 bases, and 7 bases lay in between. Per germline, CDR1 DFQATT and CDR2 SNEGSKA (reference sequence). The CDR3 spans 11 residues. The CDR3: CSARFYNEQFF. The CDR3 coding sequence is TGCAGTGCGCGATTTTACAATGAGCAGTTCTTC.

V usage is TRBV7-9 and J usage is TRBJ1-2; 9 nucleotides agree with TRBD1. Germline trimming cut 4 bases from V and 0 bases from J; bases unmatched to any gene: 3. Germline V gene sequence: CDR1 SEHNR, CDR2 FQNEAQ (reference sequence). The CDR3 is 15 residues long. CDR3 coding DNA: TGTGCCAGCAGCTCCTGGACAGGGGCTAACTATGGCTACACCTTC. It encodes CASSSWTGANYGYTF.

V and J are TRBV4-1 and TRBJ2-3; possible D gene TRBD1, 6 bases. The germline V gene has CDR1 MGHRA and CDR2 YSYEKL. The CDR3 is 14 amino acids. V was clipped by 5 bases and J by 4 bases, with 13 bases between them. The CDR3 nucleotides read TGCGCCAGCAGCTCTAGGGGGATTGCAGATACGCAGTATTTT. Amino acid sequence: CASSSRGIADTQYF.

This chain links TRBV4-2 with TRBJ2-1; 11 bases fit TRBD2. V dropped 4 bases and J dropped 7; count of bases not matched to a gene: 3. The CDR3 runs 14 residues. The germline CDR1 and CDR2 sequences are LGHNA and YNFKEQ. DNA of the CDR3: TGTGCCAGCAGCCTGACTAGCGGGGAGAATGAGCAGTTCTTC. It encodes CASSLTSGENEQFF.

The rearrangement joins TRBV5-6 to TRBJ1-2, with a weak D call TRBD1 (5 bases). Trimming removed 4 bases at V and 4 bases at J, with 11 bases between. This CDR3 comprises 13 residues. The germline V gene encodes CDR1 SGHDT and CDR2 YYEEEE. The CDR3 protein is CASSIGGTYGYTF. The CDR3 bases are TGTGCCAGCAGCATTGGGGGGACCTATGGCTACACCTTC.

The chain combines TRBV20-1 with TRBJ1-4, with unresolved D. V lost 6 bases and J 5 bases, leaving 4 bases between the germline ends. CDR1 is DFQATT, CDR2 SNEGSKA, per germline (reference sequence). The CDR3 loop spans 10 amino acids. CDR3 in amino acids: CSARNEKLFF. The CDR3 DNA is TGCAGTGCGCGGAATGAAAAACTGTTTTTT.

The rearrangement joins TRBV25-1 to TRBJ1-3, with D perhaps TRBD1 (6 bases). The length of the CDR3 is 14 residues. The germline CDR1 and CDR2 sequences are MGHDK and SYGVNS. The V end was cut by 10 bases, the J end by 5 bases, with 18 bases between. The CDR3 reads CATQVRDTRNTIYF. CDR3 DNA sequence: TGTGCCACCCAGGTACGGGACACTAGAAACACCATATATTTT.

This clone turned up a few times. The chain carries TRBV6-6 and TRBJ2-1; D might be TRBD1 (6 bases). Trimming removed 5 bases from V and 7 bases from J, with 18 bases in between. The CDR3 contains 15 residues. Germline CDR1 and CDR2: MNHNY and SVGAGI (reference sequence). CDR3 protein: CASSVTGQGKNEQFF. Here the CDR3 DNA reads TGTGCCAGCAGTGTAACAGGTCAGGGGAAGAATGAGCAGTTCTTC.

This rearrangement joins TRBV5-1 to TRBJ2-5; tentative D call: TRBD2 (6 bases). CDR3 length equals 16 residues. Trimming took 0 bases from V and 1 from J, leaving 13 bases between them. CDR1 and CDR2 from the germline V gene are SGHRS and YFSETQ. CDR3 sequence reads: CASSLERRGFQETQYF. CDR3 DNA sequence: TGCGCCAGCAGCTTGGAACGGCGGGGATTCCAAGAGACCCAGTACTTC.

The chain carries TRBV10-3 and TRBJ2-3, with TRBD2 matching 15 bases. From germline, CDR1 is ENHRY and CDR2 SYGVKD. V lost 6 bases, J lost 1 base, and 8 bases stayed unmatched. CDR3 length: 18 amino acids. DNA for the CDR3: TGTGCCATCAGGCCGGGACTAGCGGGGGGACCTCGCACAGATACGCAGTATTTT. It codes for CAIRPGLAGGPRTDTQYF.

This clone was detected only once. The V and J genes are TRBV30 and TRBJ2-7, with 7 bases that match TRBD2. With 0 bases clipped from V and 0 bases from J, the junction kept 2 bases outside the gene matches. This CDR3 has 14 amino acids. From germline, CDR1 is GTSNPN and CDR2 SVGIG (reference sequence). DNA of the CDR3: TGTGCCTGGAGTGTACTAGCGAGCTCCTACGAGCAGTACTTC. Its protein is CAWSVLASSYEQYF.

CDR3 amino acids: CSVERLGGYTF. The CDR3 region has the DNA TGCAGCGTTGAGAGACTAGGGGGCTACACCTTC. V is TRBV29-1 and J is TRBJ1-2; D gene ambiguous. Trimming took off 3 bases at V and 8 bases at J, with 10 bases between the two ends. Per germline, CDR1 SQVTM and CDR2 ANQGSEA. This CDR3 is 11 amino acids long.

The chain links TRBV7-2 to TRBJ1-6; TRBD1 is a possible D gene (6 bases). Germline values: CDR1 SGHTA, CDR2 FQGNSA. The CDR3 is made up of 15 amino acids. V was pared by 5 bases and J by 7 bases, with 15 bases between. The CDR3 spells CASSPNRAGNSPLHF. The CDR3 DNA sequence: TGTGCCAGCAGCCCAAACAGGGCTGGCAATTCACCCCTCCACTTT. The variable domain in full, completed from reference TRBV7-2 and TRBJ1-6, reads GAGVSQSPSNKVTEKGKDVELRCDPISGHTALYWYRQSLGQGLEFLIYFQGNSAPDKSGLPSDRFSAERTGGSVSTLTIQRTQQEDSAVYLCASSPNRAGNSPLHFGNGTRLTVT.

This clone was seen just once. The V call is TRBV6-4, the J call TRBJ2-3, with 7 bases identical to TRBD1. The germline CDR1 and CDR2 sequences are MRHNA and SNTAGT. The CDR3 is 13 residues long. The trim removed 7 bases at V and 4 bases at J, leaving 5 bases unmatched. CDR3 residues: CASNPQGADTQYF. As DNA, the CDR3 is TGTGCCAGCAATCCCCAGGGGGCAGATACGCAGTATTTT.